This TCR beta chain stems from a study of patients and donors after allogeneic stem cell transplantation. Per the germline V gene, CDR1 is SGHRS and CDR2 is YFSETQ. The CDR3 spans 17 residues. With 4 bases clipped from V and 0 bases from J, the junction kept 3 bases outside the gene matches. Using its own MiXCR run on the RT-PCR reads, TCRdb lists one record per CDR3 protein. The sample records more than 850,000 distinct CDR3 sequences, around 17% being singletons. The sequence was obtained from a human donor who was either an allogeneic HSCT recipient or a stem cell or donor lymphocyte infusion donor (not recorded which). It is not recorded whose cells these are; they may come from a transplant donor. The genes are TRBV5-1 and TRBJ2-1; the match to TRBD2 covers 14 bases. Specimen: blood, either unsorted or a sorted T cell fraction (not recorded which). CDR3 sequence (DNA): TGCGCCAGCAGCAGACTAGCGGGGGGGCCCTCCTACAATGAGCAGTTCTTC. Translated, it gives CASSRLAGGPSYNEQFF. Together with reference TRBV5-1 and TRBJ2-1, the CDR3 gives the full variable domain: KAGVTQTPRYLIKTRGQQVTLSCSPISGHRSVSWYQQTPGQGLQFLFEYFSETQRNKGNFPGRFSGRQFSNSRSEMNVSTLELGDSALYLCASSRLAGGPSYNEQFFGPGTRLTVL.